This TCR beta chain was obtained from a study of T cells in Graves' hyperthyroidism and ophthalmopathy (dated by TCRdb to the late 2010s). For context, the study as a whole: Peripheral blood was collected at initial diagnosis, before any treatment. TCR Vbeta CDR3 sequencing of roughly 140 peripheral blood samples (around 45 ophthalmopathy, 75 to 80 hyperthyroidism and around 17 progressor patients) is reported in the paper. TCR V-J signatures able to tell the groups apart were searched for in a discovery cohort of around 95 patients, of whom 40 to 45 had Graves' ophthalmopathy and some 60 had stable Graves' hyperthyroidism. The 100 discovery patients were divided at random into training and test sets in a 7:3 ratio. Once sampling was done, hyperthyroidism patients were given methimazole at a starting dose of 30 mg daily, whereas ophthalmopathy patients were given high-dose intravenous methylprednisolone. Whether ophthalmopathy could be predicted prospectively was tested in an independent validation cohort made up of under 20 hyperthyroidism patients plus 17 patients who later progressed to ophthalmopathy. In several Graves' hyperthyroidism patients, the study also compared T-cell repertoires from thyroid tissue with T-cell repertoires from blood. The study at large found these results: During validation, the model predicted progression to ophthalmopathy a median of approximately 7 months ahead of onset, with approximately 70% sensitivity and almost 75% specificity. Sample size was not statistically predetermined, and investigators were not blinded to group allocation. Blood samples also contained most of the expanded thyroid clonotypes (frequency above 0.001), which suggests that blood repertoires may reflect thyroid immune responses. A model built on a 13 V-J signature distinguished ophthalmopathy from stable hyperthyroidism, reaching 87.88% sensitivity and approximately 81% specificity in cross-validation and 80%/75% in testing.

This clonotype has at least ten counts. The clone's antigen remains unknown. The record has no base qualities; no much larger clone is one base away. Hyperthyroidism patients were newly diagnosed, had a disease duration of under 2 months, and were aged 18 to 65 years. Patients with uncontrolled infections, other autoimmune diseases, pregnancy or lactation were excluded. Diagnoses were based on clinical symptoms, serum thyroxine and TRAb, thyroid ultrasound and orbital computed tomography. Blood from progressor patients was drawn when they were first diagnosed with hyperthyroidism, before any ophthalmopathy symptoms appeared. PBMCs were separated from roughly 9.3 ml of fresh peripheral blood using Ficoll-Paque density gradient centrifugation. Progressor patients were initially diagnosed with Graves' hyperthyroidism and developed ophthalmopathy during follow-up. Total RNA was extracted using Trizol reagent, and RNA quality was assessed on an Agilent 2100 Bioanalyzer.

The CDR3 contains 16 residues, cysteine and phenylalanine counted. Of all the DNA, just the CDR3 is kept, 48 bases in frame from base 1. CDR1 and CDR2 are drawn from the germline V gene (reference sequence): DFQATT, SNEGSKA. V was cut back by 6 bases and J by 0 bases, leaving a gap of 21 bases between them. Amplification of TCR beta CDR3 regions was carried out from RNA transcripts. A first-round RT-PCR of the TCR CDR3 used the HTBI primer set with the Qiagen OneStep RT-PCR kit. The libraries were constructed in a second round of multiplex PCR and then size-selected and purified. Paired-end sequencing of the libraries was performed with 100 bp reads on an Illumina HiSeq2000. The original pipeline was this. SOAPnuke was used to process the raw data, removing reads that contained adapters or uncalled bases, had a mean Phred below 15, or lacked an exact match to the constant primer or identifier. High-quality paired reads were merged with COPE v1.2.5, and unique nucleotide sequences were defined as clonotypes. MiTCR v1.1 was used to align the clonotypes against IMGT TRBV, TRBD and TRBJ reference segments. Only V-J combinations with frequency above 0.0001, covering about 99% of repertoires, were analysed. A TCS score was defined as the ratio between F50 (clonal expansion) and ExV (chaos), using BLOSUM62-based TCRdist between CDR3 peptides within each V-J. Welch's t-statistics and random forest reduced around 550 V-J features to around 14, which were used in a naive Bayes classifier (R e1071). In-frame beta chains were kept once TCRdb had trimmed the public reads at Q25 with fastp and called clones with MiXCR. Rows with a matching CDR3 protein are joined into one entry that keeps the most common DNA and genes. The V and J calls were not made by the authors but by TCRdb's processing. Present in this sample are 600,000 to 850,000 distinct CDR3 sequences, roughly a sixth of which were seen just once. Over 15% of the sample lies in the top ten.

This receptor was identified in a woman between 45 and 65 years old with Graves' hyperthyroidism that later progressed to Graves' ophthalmopathy. The source material was blood. Rearrangement joined TRBV20-1 to TRBJ2-7; TRBD1 is possibly the D segment (5 matching bases). For the CDR3, the sequence is CSAKAPGIRSSYEQYF. Here is the DNA: TGCAGTGCCAAAGCCCCAGGGATCCGAAGCTCCTACGAGCAGTACTTC.